The 12 T cell receptor beta chains reported below all come from one sample, sequenced in a study of cytomegalovirus exposure and HLA in healthy donors. Primers for the PCR totalled 60 Vbeta and 13 Jbeta. Produced via immunoSEQ multiplex PCR; TCRdb's table is partial and in-frame only. In the table there are approximately 190,000 clones, 87% of which are singletons. The sequenced material came from PBMCs. The receptors originated from a man aged 25-45 years in good health and CMV-seronegative.

The genes are TRBV2 and TRBJ1-2; 8 positions match TRBD1. Germline V gene sequence: CDR1 SNHLY, CDR2 FYNNEI. V lost 3 bases to trimming and J lost 6 bases; unmatched junction nucleotides: 3. The CDR3 runs 13 residues. As DNA, the CDR3 is TGTGCCAGCAGTGACAGGGGGCGGAATGGCTACACCTTC. The encoded protein is CASSDRGRNGYTF.

The chain's CDR3 is CASSKAEAYEQYF. The CDR3 DNA sequence: TGCGCCAGCTCAAAAGCCGAAGCCTACGAGCAGTACTTC. This chain uses TRBV5-1 with TRBJ2-7, with D hard to call. This CDR3 contains 13 residues. Per germline, CDR1 SGHRS and CDR2 YFSETQ. The V gene lost 7 bases and the J gene lost 2 bases, with 13 bases spanning the gap.

The rearrangement uses TRBV7-9 and TRBJ2-2; D is perhaps TRBD2 (5 bases). The CDR3 is 13 amino acids. Germline-derived CDR1 and CDR2 are SEHNR and FQNEAQ (reference sequence). Trimming pared 9 bases from V and 6 bases from J, leaving 14 bases between. DNA of the CDR3: TGTGCCAGTGGACTGGACGTGGCCGGGGAGCTGTTTTTT. Amino acids: CASGLDVAGELFF.

This clone was counted between two and nine times. Other DNA sequences of this sample code for an identical CDR3. The V call is TRBV6-5, the J call TRBJ1-2, with TRBD1 identical over 10 bases. V trimming: 2 bases; J trimming: 8 bases; junction bases outside the gene matches: 2. Germline loops: CDR1 MNHEY, CDR2 SVGAGI. There are 13 residues in the CDR3. The CDR3 sequence: CASSYGQGDGYTF. The CDR3 nucleotides are TGTGCCAGCAGTTACGGACAGGGGGACGGCTACACCTTC.

The V gene is TRBV5-1, the J gene TRBJ1-5; no firm D call. The CDR3 runs 14 residues. In germline, CDR1 is SGHRS, CDR2 YFSETQ. Between the trimmed V and J ends, which lost 4 bases and 6 bases, there was a span of 14 bases. CDR3 protein: CASSTGFSGQPQHF. As DNA, the CDR3 is TGCGCCAGCAGCACCGGCTTCAGCGGTCAGCCCCAGCATTTT.

The chain has TRBV7-2 and TRBJ2-5, with a weak D call TRBD1 (5 bases). Germline lookup yields CDR1 SGHTA and CDR2 FQGNSA. This CDR3 is 14 amino acids long. Trimming removed 5 bases from V and 4 bases from J, with 14 bases in between. The chain's CDR3 is CASSAARGRETQYF. In DNA form, the CDR3 reads TGTGCCAGCAGCGCAGCAAGGGGTCGAGAGACCCAGTACTTC.

The chain's CDR3 is CASSLKGGGYEQYF. For the CDR3, the DNA is TGTGCCAGCAGCTTGAAAGGCGGGGGGTACGAGCAGTACTTC. The V call is TRBV27, the J call TRBJ2-7; 8 bases align to TRBD2. The CDR3 contains 14 residues. V was clipped by 6 bases and J by 4 bases; unmatched bases: 8. Germline CDR1 and CDR2: MNHEY and SMNVEV (reference sequence).

The chain has TRBV27 and TRBJ1-2; possible D gene TRBD1, 6 bases. Trimming pared 7 bases from V and 7 bases from J, leaving 13 bases between. CDR1 MNHEY and CDR2 SMNVEV come from the germline V gene (reference sequence). The CDR3 totals 12 residues. The CDR3 here is CASTPDRLGYTF. In DNA, the CDR3 is TGTGCCAGCACCCCCGACAGGCTTGGCTACACCTTC.

The rearrangement joins TRBV2 to TRBJ2-7, with 11 bases lining up with TRBD2. V gave up 6 bases and J gave up 6 bases; unmatched junction bases: 1. CDR1 and CDR2 from the germline V gene are SNHLY and FYNNEI. The CDR3 runs 12 residues. In nucleotides, the CDR3 is TGTGCCAGCAGGCTAGCGGGGGGCGAGCAGTACTTC. Protein product: CASRLAGGEQYF.

The chain carries TRBV19 and TRBJ1-5; TRBD1 is a possible D gene (6 bases). This CDR3 has 16 amino acids. Trimming removed 3 bases at V and 6 bases at J, with 18 bases between. Germline lookup yields CDR1 LNHDA and CDR2 SQIVND (reference sequence). The CDR3 DNA sequence: TGTGCCAGTAGTATGGGGCAAGGGAGAGGGGGTCAGCCCCAGCATTTT. Amino acid sequence: CASSMGQGRGGQPQHF.

The rearrangement links TRBV6-6 to TRBJ2-7; D gene unclear. The germline V gene encodes CDR1 MNHNY and CDR2 SVGAGI (reference sequence). The CDR3 runs 14 residues. Trimming removed 0 bases from V and 1 base from J, with 7 bases in between. The CDR3 region is CASSYSARSYEQYF. The CDR3 region has the DNA TGTGCCAGCAGTTACTCGGCCAGATCCTACGAGCAGTACTTC.

CDR3 sequence (DNA): TGTGCCAGCAGTTTATCGAGGGTAGGGTACGAGCAGTACTTC. Its protein is CASSLSRVGYEQYF. The chain carries TRBV27 and TRBJ2-5, with TRBD2 as a possible D gene (5 bases). The J call may not be correct, given that the DNA end is closer to TRBJ2-7. The CDR3 contains 14 residues. CDR1 is MNHEY and CDR2 is SMNVEV in the germline V gene (reference sequence).